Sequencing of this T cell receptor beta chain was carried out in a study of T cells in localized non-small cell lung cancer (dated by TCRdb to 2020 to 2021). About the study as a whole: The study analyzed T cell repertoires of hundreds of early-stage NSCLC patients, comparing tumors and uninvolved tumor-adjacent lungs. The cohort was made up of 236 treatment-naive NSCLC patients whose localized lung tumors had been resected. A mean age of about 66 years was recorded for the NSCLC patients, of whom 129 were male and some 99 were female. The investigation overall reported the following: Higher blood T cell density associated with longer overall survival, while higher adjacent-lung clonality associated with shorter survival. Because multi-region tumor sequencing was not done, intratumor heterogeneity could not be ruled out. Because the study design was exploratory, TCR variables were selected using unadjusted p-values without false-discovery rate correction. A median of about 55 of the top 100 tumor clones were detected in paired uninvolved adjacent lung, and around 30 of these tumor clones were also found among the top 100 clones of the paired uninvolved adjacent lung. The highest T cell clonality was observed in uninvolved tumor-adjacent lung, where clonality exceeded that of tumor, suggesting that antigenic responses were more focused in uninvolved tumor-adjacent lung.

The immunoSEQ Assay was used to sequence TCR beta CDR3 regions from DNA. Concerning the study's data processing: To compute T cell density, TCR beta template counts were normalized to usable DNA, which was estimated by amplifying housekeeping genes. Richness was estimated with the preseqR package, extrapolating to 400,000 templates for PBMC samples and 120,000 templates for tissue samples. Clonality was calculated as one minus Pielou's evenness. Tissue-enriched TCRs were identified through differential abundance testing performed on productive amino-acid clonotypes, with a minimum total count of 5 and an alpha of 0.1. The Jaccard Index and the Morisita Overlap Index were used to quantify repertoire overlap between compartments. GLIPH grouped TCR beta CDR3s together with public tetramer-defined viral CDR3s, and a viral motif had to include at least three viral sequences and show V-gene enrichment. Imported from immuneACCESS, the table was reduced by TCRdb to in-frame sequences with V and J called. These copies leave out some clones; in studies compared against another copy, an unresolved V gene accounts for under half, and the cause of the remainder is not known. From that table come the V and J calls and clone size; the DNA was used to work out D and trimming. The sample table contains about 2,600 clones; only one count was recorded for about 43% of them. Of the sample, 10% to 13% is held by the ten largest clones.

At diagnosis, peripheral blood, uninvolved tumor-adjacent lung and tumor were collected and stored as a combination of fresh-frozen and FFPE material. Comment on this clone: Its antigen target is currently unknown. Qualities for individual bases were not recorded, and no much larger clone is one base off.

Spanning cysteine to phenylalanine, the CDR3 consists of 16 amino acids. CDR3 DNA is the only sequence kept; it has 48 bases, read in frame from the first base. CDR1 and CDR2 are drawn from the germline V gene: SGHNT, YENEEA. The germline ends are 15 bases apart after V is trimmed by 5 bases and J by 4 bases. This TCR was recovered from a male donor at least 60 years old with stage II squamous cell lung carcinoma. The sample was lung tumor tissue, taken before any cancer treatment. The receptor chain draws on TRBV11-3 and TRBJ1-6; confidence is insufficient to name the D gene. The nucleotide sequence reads TGTGCCAGCAGCCCTTCGCAGGCATCTTATAATTCACCCCTCCACTTT. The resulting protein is CASSPSQASYNSPLHF.